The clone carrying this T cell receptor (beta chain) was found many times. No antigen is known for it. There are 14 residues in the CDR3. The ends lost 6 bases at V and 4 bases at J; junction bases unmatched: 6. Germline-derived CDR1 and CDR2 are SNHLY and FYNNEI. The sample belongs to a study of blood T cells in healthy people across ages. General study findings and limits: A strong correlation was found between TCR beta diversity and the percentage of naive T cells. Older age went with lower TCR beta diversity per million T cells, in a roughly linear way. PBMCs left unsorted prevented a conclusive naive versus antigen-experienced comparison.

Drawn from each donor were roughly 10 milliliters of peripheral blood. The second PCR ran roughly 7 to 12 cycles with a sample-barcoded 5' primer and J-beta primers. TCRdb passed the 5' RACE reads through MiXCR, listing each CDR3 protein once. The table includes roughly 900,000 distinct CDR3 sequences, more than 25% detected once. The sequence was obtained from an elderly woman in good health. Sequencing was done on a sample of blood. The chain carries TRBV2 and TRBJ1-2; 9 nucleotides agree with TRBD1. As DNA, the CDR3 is TGTGCCAGCAGGGGCACAGGGGGCAGCTATGGCTACACCTTC. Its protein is CASRGTGGSYGYTF.